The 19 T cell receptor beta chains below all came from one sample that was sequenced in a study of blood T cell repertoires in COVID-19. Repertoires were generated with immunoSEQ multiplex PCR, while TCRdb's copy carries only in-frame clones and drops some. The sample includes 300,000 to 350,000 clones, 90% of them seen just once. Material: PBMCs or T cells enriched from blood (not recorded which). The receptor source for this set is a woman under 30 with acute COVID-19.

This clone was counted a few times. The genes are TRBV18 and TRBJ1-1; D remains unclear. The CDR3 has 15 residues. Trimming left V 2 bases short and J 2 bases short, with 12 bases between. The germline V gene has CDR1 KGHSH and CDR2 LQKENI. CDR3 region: CASSPATGNNTEAFF. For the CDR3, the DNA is TGTGCCAGCTCACCAGCGACGGGGAATAACACTGAAGCTTTCTTT.

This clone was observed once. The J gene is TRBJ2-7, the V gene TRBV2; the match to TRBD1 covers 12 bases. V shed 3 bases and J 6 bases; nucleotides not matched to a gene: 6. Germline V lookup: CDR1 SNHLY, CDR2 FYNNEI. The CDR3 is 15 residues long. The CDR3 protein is CASSEGTGGWGEQYF. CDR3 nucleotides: TGTGCCAGCAGTGAGGGGACAGGGGGCTGGGGCGAGCAGTACTTC.

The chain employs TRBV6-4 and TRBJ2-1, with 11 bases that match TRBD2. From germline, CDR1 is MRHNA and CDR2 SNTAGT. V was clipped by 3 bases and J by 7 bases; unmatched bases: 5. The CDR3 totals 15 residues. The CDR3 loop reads CASSDWSSGRNEQFF. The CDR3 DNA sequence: TGTGCCAGCAGTGATTGGTCTAGCGGGAGGAATGAGCAGTTCTTC.

This CDR3 is CSVEGDRAYEQYF. The CDR3 bases are TGCAGCGTTGAAGGGGACAGGGCCTACGAGCAGTACTTC. This chain uses TRBV29-1 with TRBJ2-7; 9 positions agree with TRBD1. The CDR3 runs 13 residues. Germline CDR1 and CDR2: SQVTM and ANQGSEA. J lost 2 bases, V lost 1 base, and 0 bases had no gene match.

This chain's CDR3 is CSVERKGQEAQTYEQYF. The CDR3 DNA follows: TGCAGCGTTGAACGGAAAGGACAGGAAGCACAAACCTACGAGCAGTACTTC. The chain links TRBV29-1 to TRBJ2-7; 7 positions agree with TRBD1. The germline gives CDR1 SQVTM, CDR2 ANQGSEA. V trimming: 2 bases; J trimming: 2 bases; junction bases outside the gene matches: 15. The CDR3 has 17 amino acids.

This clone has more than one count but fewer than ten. CDR3 sequence: CASRTGPAQPQHF. DNA of the CDR3: TGTGCCAGTAGAACAGGGCCCGCTCAGCCCCAGCATTTT. The rearrangement joins TRBV19 to TRBJ1-5; maybe TRBD1 (6 bases). V lost 6 bases and J 6 bases, leaving 12 bases between the germline ends. CDR3 length equals 13 residues. The germline V gene encodes CDR1 LNHDA and CDR2 SQIVND (reference sequence).

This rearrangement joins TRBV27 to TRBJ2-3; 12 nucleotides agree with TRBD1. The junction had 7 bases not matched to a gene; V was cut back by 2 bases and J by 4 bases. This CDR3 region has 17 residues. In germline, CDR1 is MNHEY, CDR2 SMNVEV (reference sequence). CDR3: CASSLGTGTGGSDTQYF. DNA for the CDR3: TGTGCCAGCAGTTTAGGCACCGGGACAGGGGGCTCAGATACGCAGTATTTT.

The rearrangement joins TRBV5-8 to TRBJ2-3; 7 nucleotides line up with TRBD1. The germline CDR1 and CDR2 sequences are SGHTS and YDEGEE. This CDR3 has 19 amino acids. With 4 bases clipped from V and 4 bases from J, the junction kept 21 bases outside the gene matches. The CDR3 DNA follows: TGTGCCAGCAGCCCCTTCTCGTTTACAGGGGCCCACCGTCCAGATACGCAGTATTTT. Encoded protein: CASSPFSFTGAHRPDTQYF.

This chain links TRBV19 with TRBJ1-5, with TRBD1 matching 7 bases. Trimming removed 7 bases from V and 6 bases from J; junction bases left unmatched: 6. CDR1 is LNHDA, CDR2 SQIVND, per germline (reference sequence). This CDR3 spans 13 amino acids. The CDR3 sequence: CASIDRAGQPQHF. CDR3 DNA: TGTGCCAGTATTGACAGGGCCGGTCAGCCCCAGCATTTT.

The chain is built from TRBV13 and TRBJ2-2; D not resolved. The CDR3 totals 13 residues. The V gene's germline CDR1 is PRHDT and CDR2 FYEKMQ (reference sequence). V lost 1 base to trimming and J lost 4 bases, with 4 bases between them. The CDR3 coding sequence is TGTGCCAGCAGCTTAGCCATCACCGGGGAGCTGTTTTTT. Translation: CASSLAITGELFF.

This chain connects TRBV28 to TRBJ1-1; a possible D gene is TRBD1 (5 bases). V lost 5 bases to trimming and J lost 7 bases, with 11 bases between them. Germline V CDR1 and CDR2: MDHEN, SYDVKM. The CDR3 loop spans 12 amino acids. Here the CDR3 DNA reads TGTGCCAGCAGTCACTCAGGGAATGAAGCTTTCTTT. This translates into CASSHSGNEAFF.

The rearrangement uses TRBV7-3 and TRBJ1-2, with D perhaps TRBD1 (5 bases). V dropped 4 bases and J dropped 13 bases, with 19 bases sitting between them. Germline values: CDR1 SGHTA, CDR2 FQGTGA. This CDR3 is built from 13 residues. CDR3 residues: CASSSQGGPPSTF. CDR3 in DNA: TGTGCCAGCAGCTCTCAGGGAGGACCTCCCTCCACCTTC. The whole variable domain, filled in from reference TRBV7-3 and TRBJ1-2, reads GAGVSQTPSNKVTEKGKYVELRCDPISGHTALYWYRQSLGQGPEFLIYFQGTGAADDSGLPNDRFFAVRPEGSVSTLKIQRTERGDSAVYLCASSSQGGPPSTFGSGTRLTVV.

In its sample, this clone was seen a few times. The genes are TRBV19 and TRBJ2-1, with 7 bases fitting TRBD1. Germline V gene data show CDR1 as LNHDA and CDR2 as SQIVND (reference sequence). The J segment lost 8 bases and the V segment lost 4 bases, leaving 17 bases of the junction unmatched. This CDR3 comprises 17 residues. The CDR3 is CASSTFWDRTLSYEQFF. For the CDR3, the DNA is TGTGCCAGTAGTACTTTTTGGGACAGAACCTTATCGTATGAGCAGTTCTTC.

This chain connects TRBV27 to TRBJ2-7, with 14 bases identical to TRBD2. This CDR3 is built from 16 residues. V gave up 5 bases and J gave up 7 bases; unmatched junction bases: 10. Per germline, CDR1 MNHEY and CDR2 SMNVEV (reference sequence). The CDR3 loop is CASSPRTSGRFDEQYF. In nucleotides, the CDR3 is TGTGCCAGCAGTCCCCGGACTAGCGGGAGGTTTGATGAGCAGTACTTC.

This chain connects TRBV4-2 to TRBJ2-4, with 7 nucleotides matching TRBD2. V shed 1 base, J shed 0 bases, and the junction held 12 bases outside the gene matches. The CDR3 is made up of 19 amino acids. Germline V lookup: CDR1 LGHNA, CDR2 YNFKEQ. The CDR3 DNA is TGTGCCAGCAGCCAAGGCGGGAGTGGGCAGGGAATAGCCAAAAACATTCAGTACTTC. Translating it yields CASSQGGSGQGIAKNIQYF.

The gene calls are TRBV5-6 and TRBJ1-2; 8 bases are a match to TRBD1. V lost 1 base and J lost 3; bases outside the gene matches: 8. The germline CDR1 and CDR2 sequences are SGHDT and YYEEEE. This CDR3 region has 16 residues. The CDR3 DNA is TGTGCCAGCAGCTTGCCCCTGGGACAGGAAGACTATGGCTACACCTTC. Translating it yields CASSLPLGQEDYGYTF.

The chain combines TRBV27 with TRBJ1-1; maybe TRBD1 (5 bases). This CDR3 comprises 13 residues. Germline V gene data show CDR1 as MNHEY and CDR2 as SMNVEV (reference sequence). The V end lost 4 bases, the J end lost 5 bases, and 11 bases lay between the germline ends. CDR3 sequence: CASSWGVGTEAFF. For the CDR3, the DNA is TGTGCCAGCAGTTGGGGGGTAGGTACTGAAGCTTTCTTT.

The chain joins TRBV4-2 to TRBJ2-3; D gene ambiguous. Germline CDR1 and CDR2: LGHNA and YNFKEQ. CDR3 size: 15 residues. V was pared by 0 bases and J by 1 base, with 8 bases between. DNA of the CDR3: TGTGCCAGCAGCCAAGAGTCCCGGGGCACAGATACGCAGTATTTT. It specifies CASSQESRGTDTQYF.

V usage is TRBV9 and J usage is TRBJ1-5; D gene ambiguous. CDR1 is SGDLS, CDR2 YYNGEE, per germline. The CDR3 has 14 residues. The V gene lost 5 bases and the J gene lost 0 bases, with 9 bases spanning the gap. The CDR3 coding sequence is TGTGCCAGCAGTAGCGGGGATAGCAATCAGCCCCAGCATTTT. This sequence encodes CASSSGDSNQPQHF.